This record looks at one T cell receptor (beta chain) sequence and its context. This entry is derived from a study of siplizumab effects on memory and regulatory T cells. Sequencing was performed with immunoSEQ multiplex PCR; in TCRdb, only in-frame clones are kept and a portion is missing. The repertoire consists of about 100,000 clones, with more than 85% occurring once and the leading ten covering about 0.15%. V was trimmed by 5 bases and J by 11 bases, leaving 22 bases between them. The V gene's germline CDR1 is SGHTA and CDR2 FQGNSA. The CDR3 consists of 15 residues. The TCR sequence derives from a human donor in good health. The sequenced sample was CD4+ T cells sorted from blood. The chain couples TRBV7-2 to TRBJ2-4; D is perhaps TRBD1 or TRBD2 (5 bases each). The CDR3 region has the DNA TGTGCCAGCAGCCAGTGGGGGAGCCTTCAAACATTTCAGTACTTC. Translation gives CASSQWGSLQTFQYF.